What follows are 29 T cell receptor beta chains derived from one specimen sequenced in a study of cytomegalovirus exposure and HLA in healthy donors. Both 60 Vbeta primers and 13 Jbeta primers went into the PCR. Produced via immunoSEQ multiplex PCR; TCRdb's table is partial and in-frame only. The sample has some 35,000 clones, around 53% seen once. Material for sequencing was PBMCs. All receptors come from a woman in her forties in good health and CMV-seropositive.

V usage is TRBV7-9 and J usage is TRBJ2-6; 8 bases align to TRBD1. The CDR3 length is 15 residues. Trimming removed 5 bases from V and 4 bases from J; junction bases left unmatched: 4. The germline V gene has CDR1 SEHNR and CDR2 FQNEAQ (reference sequence). This chain's CDR3 is CASSQTGAGANVLTF. CDR3 DNA sequence: TGTGCCAGCAGCCAGACAGGGGCCGGGGCCAACGTCCTGACTTTC.

This clone was counted a few times. The chain recombines TRBV5-5 with TRBJ1-2; no firm D call. This CDR3 is built from 13 residues. CDR1 SGHKS and CDR2 YYEKEE come from the germline V gene (reference sequence). V was clipped by 0 bases and J by 8 bases, with 11 bases between them. CDR3: CASSLAGEGGYTF. The CDR3 nucleotides are TGTGCCAGCAGCTTGGCCGGGGAAGGGGGCTACACCTTC.

This clone came up a few times. The DNA of the CDR3 is TGTGCCAGCAGCGTGAAAGCGGGAAACACCATATATTTT. Protein product: CASSVKAGNTIYF. The chain joins TRBV9 to TRBJ1-3; D is ambiguous. Germline values: CDR1 SGDLS, CDR2 YYNGEE. Trimming took 2 bases from V and 4 from J, leaving 7 bases between them. The CDR3 contains 13 residues.

The count of this clone is one. The germline gene is not matched at one end of the junction; a read error may be the cause. This chain connects TRBV11-3 to TRBJ2-5; D might be TRBD1 or TRBD2, each matching 6 bases. Germline values: CDR1 SGHNT, CDR2 YENEEA. The CDR3 has 14 residues. The CDR3 DNA sequence: TGTGCCAGCAGCGTAGAGGGGGGTAGGGAGACCCAGTACTTC. The encoded protein is CASSVEGGRETQYF.

The V and J genes are TRBV7-3 and TRBJ1-1; D is unresolved. The CDR3 runs to 15 residues. V was cut by 5 bases and J by 6 bases, with 19 bases left in between. Germline lookup yields CDR1 SGHTA and CDR2 FQGTGA. The CDR3 DNA reads TGTGCCAGCAGCCCCGGAGGAGGACCGCGGGCTGAAGCTTTCTTT. This translates into CASSPGGGPRAEAFF.

The chain joins TRBV30 to TRBJ2-4; D is possibly TRBD2 (5 bases). The germline gives CDR1 GTSNPN, CDR2 SVGIG (reference sequence). V lost 3 bases and J 9 bases, leaving 18 bases between the germline ends. The CDR3 totals 14 residues. The CDR3 DNA follows: TGTGCCTGGAGCATATCTAGTCGGGGTGCCATTCAGTACTTC. Translated, it gives CAWSISSRGAIQYF.

The chain links TRBV15 to TRBJ2-1, with 12 bases lining up with TRBD2. CDR3 length: 15 residues. The ends lost 6 bases at V and 10 bases at J; junction bases unmatched: 10. Germline CDR1 LNHNV, CDR2 YYDKDF (reference sequence). CDR3 loop: CATREASGGAREQFF. The DNA for the CDR3 is TGTGCCACCAGAGAGGCTAGCGGGGGGGCCCGAGAGCAGTTCTTC.

The chain combines TRBV30 with TRBJ2-1, with 8 bases fitting TRBD2. J was trimmed by 1 base and V by 3 bases; bases with no gene match: 2. The germline V gene has CDR1 GTSNPN and CDR2 SVGIG (reference sequence). CDR3 length: 14 amino acids. The CDR3: CAWSGGASYNEQFF. The CDR3 nucleotides read TGTGCCTGGAGCGGGGGGGCTTCCTACAATGAGCAGTTCTTC.

This clone is labeled medium-sized. The V call is TRBV5-1, the J call TRBJ2-7; D uncertain. Deletions cut 0 bases from V and 0 bases from J, with 13 bases between. CDR3 length: 16 amino acids. Germline lookup yields CDR1 SGHRS and CDR2 YFSETQ. CDR3 DNA sequence: TGCGCCAGCAGCTTGGACCCCGGTGGTAGCTCCTACGAGCAGTACTTC. Its protein is CASSLDPGGSSYEQYF.

This clone is categorized as large (0.1 to 1%). The CDR3 loop is CASSPPGGGLTGELFF. Written as DNA, the CDR3 is TGTGCCAGCTCACCACCCGGCGGGGGCCTCACCGGGGAGCTGTTTTTT. The chain carries TRBV18 and TRBJ2-2; a weak D match, TRBD2 (7 bases). In germline, CDR1 is KGHSH, CDR2 LQKENI. This CDR3 has 16 residues. The V end lost 0 bases, the J end lost 4 bases, and 12 bases lay between the germline ends.

This clone showed up just a few times. The chain couples TRBV2 to TRBJ2-5; 15 nucleotides match TRBD2. The J segment lost 7 bases and the V segment lost 3 bases, leaving 21 bases of the junction unmatched. The CDR3 is made up of 21 amino acids. CDR1 and CDR2 (germline): SNHLY, FYNNEI. In DNA, the CDR3 is TGTGCCAGCAGTGACTTCCCGCGCCGCGGGACTAGCGGGGGGCCTCAATTGACCCAGTACTTC. This sequence encodes CASSDFPRRGTSGGPQLTQYF. The variable domain in full, with the rest retrieved from reference TRBV2 and TRBJ2-5, is EPEVTQTPSHQVTQMGQEVILRCVPISNHLYFYWYRQILGQKVEFLVSFYNNEISEKSEIFDDQFSVERPDGSNFTLKIRSTKLEDSAMYFCASSDFPRRGTSGGPQLTQYFGPGTRLLVL.

This rearrangement joins TRBV11-3 to TRBJ2-7; TRBD1 aligns across 8 bases. From germline, CDR1 is SGHNT and CDR2 YENEEA. V was pared by 4 bases and J by 7 bases, with 6 bases of the junction left unmatched. CDR3 size: 13 residues. The CDR3 sequence: CASSSAGGREQYF. The CDR3 DNA reads TGTGCCAGCAGCTCGGCAGGGGGCCGAGAGCAGTACTTC.

This clone was counted only a few times. The J gene is TRBJ1-2, the V gene TRBV5-6; D remains ambiguous. Germline V gene lookup returns CDR1 SGHDT and CDR2 YYEEEE. The CDR3 spans 13 residues. V dropped 4 bases and J dropped 7 bases, with 14 bases sitting between them. CDR3 residues: CASSGEERGGYTF. DNA for the CDR3: TGTGCCAGCAGCGGAGAGGAAAGAGGTGGCTACACCTTC. The whole variable domain, filled in from reference TRBV5-6 and TRBJ1-2, reads DAGVTQSPTHLIKTRGQQVTLRCSPKSGHDTVSWYQQALGQGPQFIFQYYEEEERQRGNFPDRFSGHQFPNYSSELNVNALLLGDSALYLCASSGEERGGYTFGSGTRLTVV.

The table lists this clone with a count of one. This rearrangement joins TRBV7-8 to TRBJ1-1; 10 bases fit TRBD1. V lost 7 bases to trimming and J lost 3 bases; unmatched junction nucleotides: 5. The CDR3 loop spans 14 amino acids. From germline, CDR1 is SGHVS and CDR2 FQNEAQ. The CDR3 DNA reads as TGTGCCAGCACCATCGGACAGGGGGACACTGAAGCTTTCTTT. The encoded protein is CASTIGQGDTEAFF.

V is TRBV2 and J is TRBJ1-4; TRBD1 matches 8 bases. Germline-derived CDR1 and CDR2 are SNHLY and FYNNEI. After removal of 1 base from V and 6 bases from J, the junction contained 1 base not matched to a gene. This CDR3 comprises 14 residues. The CDR3 DNA reads TGTGCCAGCAGTGAAGGGGACAGGTATGAAAAACTGTTTTTT. This codes for CASSEGDRYEKLFF.

This clone was counted only a few times. Mismatch with germline at one junction end may stem from a read error. The J gene is TRBJ2-6, the V gene TRBV5-6; D gene ambiguous. This CDR3 has 16 amino acids. CDR1 SGHDT and CDR2 YYEEEE come from the germline V gene. Written as DNA, the CDR3 is TGTGCCAGCAGGTTGGGCTACAGTTCCGGGGCCAACGTCCTGACTTTC. Protein: CASRLGYSSGANVLTF.

V usage is TRBV7-6 and J usage is TRBJ1-2; D is ambiguous. The CDR3 has 13 amino acids. Per the germline V gene, CDR1 is SGHVS and CDR2 is FNYEAQ. With 5 bases removed from V and 7 bases from J, the gap between germline ends came to 14 bases. In DNA form, the CDR3 reads TGTGCCAGCAGCCCTCGACTAGAAGGTGGCTACACCTTC. Encoded protein: CASSPRLEGGYTF.

The CDR3 nucleotides are TGCGCCAGCAGCGTCGGGTCCTCACGGGAAAAACTGTTTTTT. Amino acid sequence: CASSVGSSREKLFF. This chain connects TRBV5-1 to TRBJ1-4; D is uncertain. Germline lookup yields CDR1 SGHRS and CDR2 YFSETQ. Trimming cost V 4 bases and J 8 bases, with 15 bases left between them. The CDR3 has 14 amino acids. The variable domain in full, completed from reference TRBV5-1 and TRBJ1-4, reads KAGVTQTPRYLIKTRGQQVTLSCSPISGHRSVSWYQQTPGQGLQFLFEYFSETQRNKGNFPGRFSGRQFSNSRSEMNVSTLELGDSALYLCASSVGSSREKLFFGSGTQLSVL.

The chain combines TRBV13 with TRBJ1-3; D is uncertain. The CDR3 contains 15 residues. Germline-derived CDR1 and CDR2 are PRHDT and FYEKMQ (reference sequence). The V and J ends lost 3 bases and 0 bases respectively, with 9 bases between them. CDR3 DNA: TGTGCCAGCAGCTTCTATCTTGTCTCTGGAAACACCATATATTTT. This translates into CASSFYLVSGNTIYF.

This clone was recorded a few times. The rearrangement joins TRBV4-2 to TRBJ2-3; TRBD2 matches 11 bases. This CDR3 is 15 amino acids long. The germline CDR1 and CDR2 sequences are LGHNA and YNFKEQ. With V trimmed by 4 bases and J by 5 bases, 5 bases remained unmatched. For the CDR3, the DNA is TGTGCCAGCAGCCCCGGACTAGCGGGCGGAGATACGCAGTATTTT. Amino acids: CASSPGLAGGDTQYF.

The CDR3 here is CASSVAGGPNNEQFF. The CDR3 nucleotides read TGTGCCAGCAGCGTAGCGGGGGGGCCTAACAATGAGCAGTTCTTC. This chain connects TRBV9 to TRBJ2-1; 8 nucleotides agree with TRBD2. Germline values: CDR1 SGDLS, CDR2 YYNGEE. V gave up 0 bases and J gave up 5 bases; unmatched junction bases: 4. The CDR3 length is 15 residues.

The chain links TRBV19 to TRBJ2-7; TRBD1 might be the D (7 bases). CDR1 is LNHDA, CDR2 SQIVND, per germline (reference sequence). The CDR3 has 15 residues. V was clipped by 1 base and J by 1 base, with 11 bases between them. Here the CDR3 DNA reads TGTGCCAGTAGTATAGGCGGGACAGTATCCTACGAGCAGTACTTC. Protein: CASSIGGTVSYEQYF. Based on the CDR3 plus reference TRBV19 and TRBJ2-7, the full variable domain is DGGITQSPKYLFRKEGQNVTLSCEQNLNHDAMYWYRQDPGQGLRLIYYSQIVNDFQKGDIAEGYSVSREKKESFPLTVTSAQKNPTAFYLCASSIGGTVSYEQYFGPGTRLTVT.

This clone was counted only a few times. This chain connects TRBV30 to TRBJ2-7, with 8 bases identical to TRBD1. Losses at the gene ends were 2 bases for V and 9 bases for J; bases not matched to a gene: 3. Germline assignment: CDR1 GTSNPN and CDR2 SVGIG (reference sequence). The CDR3 is 11 residues long. Written as DNA, the CDR3 is TGTGCCTGGAGTTCAGGGGGCGGGCAGTACTTC. It yields the protein CAWSSGGGQYF.

This clone was seen only a few times. The CDR3 carries no conserved terminal phenylalanine or tryptophan, so it likely arises from a read error. The gene calls are TRBV6-1 and TRBJ1-5; 7 nucleotides align to TRBD1. The CDR3 covers 14 residues. V shed 8 bases and J 7 bases; nucleotides not matched to a gene: 11. Germline CDR1 is MNHNS and CDR2 is SASEGT. CDR3 DNA: TGTGCCAGCTGTGCCGGGACAGATTGGCAGCCCCAGCATGTT. Its protein product is CASCAGTDWQPQHV.

CDR3 in DNA: TGTGCCAGCAGTCAAGATGCCCCTTCGGGACACAGGGGCACCGAGCAGTACTTC. This codes for CASSQDAPSGHRGTEQYF. The chain links TRBV6-1 to TRBJ2-7; 7 bases are a match to TRBD1. With 5 bases clipped from V and 6 bases from J, the junction kept 22 bases outside the gene matches. This CDR3 is 18 amino acids long. CDR1 MNHNS and CDR2 SASEGT come from the germline V gene.

This clone turned up a few times. The chain couples TRBV7-9 to TRBJ2-7, with a possible D match to TRBD2 (5 bases). Trimming removed 1 base from V and 3 bases from J, with 7 bases in between. The CDR3 has 13 residues. The germline V gene encodes CDR1 SEHNR and CDR2 FQNEAQ (reference sequence). The CDR3 coding sequence is TGTGCCAGCAGCTTAGTCGGGATCTACGAGCAGTACTTC. Its translation is CASSLVGIYEQYF.

This clone was recorded once. The chain couples TRBV2 to TRBJ1-2, with unresolved D. Germline V gene lookup returns CDR1 SNHLY and CDR2 FYNNEI. The CDR3 consists of 12 residues. The V and J ends lost 8 bases and 1 base respectively, with 8 bases between them. The CDR3 region has the DNA TGTGCCAGCGGGGAGGGTAACTATGGCTACACCTTC. Protein product: CASGEGNYGYTF.

The V call is TRBV5-1, the J call TRBJ1-2; D ambiguous. CDR3 length: 14 residues. Germline-derived CDR1 and CDR2 are SGHRS and YFSETQ. Trimming shortened V by 1 base and J by 1 base, and 8 bases separated the two germline ends. The DNA of the CDR3 is TGCGCCAGCAGCTTGAGATCAGTTAACTATGGCTACACCTTC. Its translation is CASSLRSVNYGYTF.

The V gene is TRBV15, the J gene TRBJ1-4, with 9 bases fitting TRBD1. Per germline, CDR1 LNHNV and CDR2 YYDKDF (reference sequence). Unmatched junction bases numbered 4, after V lost 1 base and J lost 7 bases. The CDR3 runs 15 residues. The CDR3 DNA reads TGTGCCACCAGCAGAGTACGGACAGGGGTTGAAAAACTGTTTTTT. It translates to CATSRVRTGVEKLFF.